This T cell receptor (beta chain) derives from a study of blood T cell repertoires in COVID-19. The V and J ends lost 4 bases and 3 bases respectively, with 15 bases between them. The CDR3 spans 15 residues. Germline CDR1 reads MNHEY; CDR2 reads SMNVEV (reference sequence). Only in-frame clones appear in the TCRdb table, and some are missing; sequencing was by immunoSEQ multiplex PCR. The table has approximately 150,000 clones, 80% to 90% seen once; the top ten hold roughly a fifth. The V call is TRBV27, the J call TRBJ1-2, with D possibly matching TRBD1 (5 bases). This clonotype was sampled from a woman aged 80 or over with acute or convalescent COVID-19. The source material was peripheral blood. The CDR3 here is CASSSRFRGDYGYTF. CDR3 coding DNA: TGTGCCAGCAGTTCCCGATTTAGGGGTGACTATGGCTACACCTTC.